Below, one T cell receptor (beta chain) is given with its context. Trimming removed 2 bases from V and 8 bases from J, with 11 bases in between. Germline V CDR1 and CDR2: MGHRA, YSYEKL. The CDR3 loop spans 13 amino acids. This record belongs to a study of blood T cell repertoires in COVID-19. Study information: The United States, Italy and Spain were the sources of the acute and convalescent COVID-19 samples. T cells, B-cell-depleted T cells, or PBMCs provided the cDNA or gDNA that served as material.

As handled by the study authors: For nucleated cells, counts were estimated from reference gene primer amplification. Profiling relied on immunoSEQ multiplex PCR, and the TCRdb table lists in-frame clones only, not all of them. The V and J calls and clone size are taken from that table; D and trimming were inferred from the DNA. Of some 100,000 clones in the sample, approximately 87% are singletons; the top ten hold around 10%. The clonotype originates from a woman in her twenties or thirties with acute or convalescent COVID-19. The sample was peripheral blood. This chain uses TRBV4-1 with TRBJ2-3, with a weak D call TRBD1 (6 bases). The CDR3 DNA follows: TGCGCCAGCAGCCAATCACAGGGCGGTACGCAGTATTTT. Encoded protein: CASSQSQGGTQYF.